Described below is a single TCR beta chain sequence and its context. These data are taken from a study of blood T cells in healthy people across ages. Together with a sample-barcoded 5' primer, a J-beta primer mix was included in a second PCR lasting about 6 to 11 cycles. A single record per CDR3 protein comes from TCRdb applying MiXCR to the 5' RACE reads. This sample carries about 680,000 distinct CDR3 sequences, approximately 50% of them seen once, and the ten largest clones take about 32%. This CDR3 comprises 18 residues. The germline V gene has CDR1 MGHDK and CDR2 SYGVNS. Losses at the gene ends were 4 bases for V and 8 bases for J; bases not matched to a gene: 15.

The chain employs TRBV25-1 and TRBJ2-4; 12 nucleotides match TRBD2. Material for sequencing was blood. The source is a woman in her sixties in good health. The chain's CDR3 is CASSGPSGRDPNKDIQYF. CDR3 nucleotides: TGTGCCAGCAGTGGCCCTAGCGGGAGGGACCCTAACAAGGACATTCAGTACTTC. Full variable domain (rest looked up from reference TRBV25-1 and TRBJ2-4): EADIYQTPRYLVIGTGKKITLECSQTMGHDKMYWYQQDPGMELHLIHYSYGVNSTEKGDLSSESTVSRIRTEHFPLTLESARPSHTSQYLCASSGPSGRDPNKDIQYFGAGTRLSVL.